This T cell receptor beta chain was identified in a study of T cell responses to AZD1222 COVID-19 vaccine. Points from the study as a whole: After the peak T cell response, and only then, were repertoires sampled. Vaccine-associated CD4 TCRs ranged over spike, dominating at 160-218 and 743-854.

Clones were sequenced by immunoSEQ multiplex PCR, and TCRdb holds only the in-frame ones, with some missing. The data hold fewer than 180,000 clones, with approximately 92% observed a single time. Trimming pared 3 bases from V and 0 bases from J, leaving 11 bases between. CDR1 is MNHEY and CDR2 is SMNVEV in the germline V gene (reference sequence). The CDR3 sequence is 16 residues long. Concerning this clone: What it binds is not known.

The chain recombines TRBV27 with TRBJ1-4, with D hard to call. The starting material was peripheral blood, obtained 28 days after the second AZD1222 dose. The TCR was taken from an adult who received the AZD1222 COVID-19 vaccine. The CDR3 region has the DNA TGTGCCAGCAGTTTTAAACCCGGCACAACTAATGAAAAACTGTTTTTT. Translated: CASSFKPGTTNEKLFF.